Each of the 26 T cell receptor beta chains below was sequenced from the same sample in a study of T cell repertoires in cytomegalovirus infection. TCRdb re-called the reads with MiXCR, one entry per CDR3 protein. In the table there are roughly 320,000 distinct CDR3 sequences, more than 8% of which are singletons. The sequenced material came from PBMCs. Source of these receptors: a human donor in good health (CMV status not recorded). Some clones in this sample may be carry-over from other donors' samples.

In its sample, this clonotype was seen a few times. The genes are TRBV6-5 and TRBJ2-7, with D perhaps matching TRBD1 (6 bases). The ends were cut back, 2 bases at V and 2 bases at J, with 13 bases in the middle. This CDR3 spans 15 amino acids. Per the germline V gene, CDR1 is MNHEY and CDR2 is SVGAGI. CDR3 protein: CASSYSPDRPYEQYF. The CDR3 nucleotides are TGTGCCAGCAGTTACAGTCCGGACAGACCCTACGAGCAGTACTTC.

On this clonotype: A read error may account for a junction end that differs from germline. CDR3 region: CAGSQGGSVGEQYF. The DNA of the CDR3 is TGCGCCGGCAGCCAGGGAGGGAGTGTGGGCGAGCAGTACTTC. The chain joins TRBV4-3 to TRBJ2-7; 7 bases line up with TRBD2. CDR1 and CDR2 from the germline V gene are LGHNA and YSLEER. The CDR3 is made up of 14 amino acids.

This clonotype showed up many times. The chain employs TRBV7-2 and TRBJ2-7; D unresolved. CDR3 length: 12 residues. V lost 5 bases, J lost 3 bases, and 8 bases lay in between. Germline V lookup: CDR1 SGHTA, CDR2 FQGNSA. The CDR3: CASSPHLYEQYF. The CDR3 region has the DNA TGTGCCAGCAGCCCTCATCTCTACGAGCAGTACTTC.

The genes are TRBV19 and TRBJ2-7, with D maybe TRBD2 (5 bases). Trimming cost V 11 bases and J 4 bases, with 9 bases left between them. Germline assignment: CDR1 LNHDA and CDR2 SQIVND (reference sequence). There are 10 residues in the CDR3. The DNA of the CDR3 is TGTGCCGCCGGGGATTACGAGCAGTACTTC. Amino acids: CAAGDYEQYF. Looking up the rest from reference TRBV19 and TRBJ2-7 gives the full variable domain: DGGITQSPKYLFRKEGQNVTLSCEQNLNHDAMYWYRQDPGQGLRLIYYSQIVNDFQKGDIAEGYSVSREKKESFPLTVTSAQKNPTAFYLCAAGDYEQYFGPGTRLTVT.

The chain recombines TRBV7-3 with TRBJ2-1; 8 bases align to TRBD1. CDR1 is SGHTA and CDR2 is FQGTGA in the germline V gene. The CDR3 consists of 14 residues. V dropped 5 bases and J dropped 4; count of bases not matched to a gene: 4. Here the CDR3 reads CASSPGQEYNEQFF. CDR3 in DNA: TGTGCCAGCAGCCCGGGACAGGAGTACAATGAGCAGTTCTTC.

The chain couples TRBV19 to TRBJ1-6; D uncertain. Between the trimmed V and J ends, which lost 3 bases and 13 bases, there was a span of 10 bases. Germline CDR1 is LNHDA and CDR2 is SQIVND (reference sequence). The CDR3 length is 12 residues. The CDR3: CASSIGVGPLHF. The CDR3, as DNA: TGTGCCAGTAGTATCGGGGTAGGGCCCCTCCACTTT.

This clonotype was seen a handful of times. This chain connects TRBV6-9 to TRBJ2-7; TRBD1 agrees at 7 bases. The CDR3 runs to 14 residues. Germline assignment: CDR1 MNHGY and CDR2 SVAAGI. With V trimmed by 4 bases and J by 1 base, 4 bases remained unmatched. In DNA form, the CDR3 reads TGTGCCAGCAGTTCTGGACAGGCATCCTACGAGCAGTACTTC. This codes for CASSSGQASYEQYF.

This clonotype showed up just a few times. This CDR3 reads CAISEASGRVRNEQFF. Here the CDR3 DNA reads TGTGCCATCAGTGAGGCGAGCGGGAGGGTTAGGAATGAGCAGTTCTTC. The gene calls are TRBV10-3 and TRBJ2-1; 10 positions match TRBD2. CDR3 length equals 16 residues. Trimming at V came to 2 bases and at J to 7 bases, leaving 8 bases not matched to a gene. The germline V gene encodes CDR1 ENHRY and CDR2 SYGVKD.

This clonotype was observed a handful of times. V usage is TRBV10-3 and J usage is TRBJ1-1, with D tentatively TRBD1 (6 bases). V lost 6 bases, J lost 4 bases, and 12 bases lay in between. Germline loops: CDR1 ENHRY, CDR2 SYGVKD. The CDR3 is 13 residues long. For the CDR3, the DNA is TGTGCCATCAGCGGGGGCGGGGTCACTGAAGCTTTCTTT. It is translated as CAISGGGVTEAFF.

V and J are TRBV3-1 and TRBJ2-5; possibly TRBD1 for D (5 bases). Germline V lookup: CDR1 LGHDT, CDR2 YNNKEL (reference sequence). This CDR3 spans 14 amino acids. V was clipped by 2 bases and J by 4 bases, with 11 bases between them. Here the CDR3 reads CASSQSPGIETQYF. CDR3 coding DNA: TGTGCCAGCAGCCAATCGCCAGGGATAGAGACCCAGTACTTC.

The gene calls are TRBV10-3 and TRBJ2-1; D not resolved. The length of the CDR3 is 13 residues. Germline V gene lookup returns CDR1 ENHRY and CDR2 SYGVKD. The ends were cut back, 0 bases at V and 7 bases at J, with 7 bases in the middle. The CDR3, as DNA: TGTGCCATCAGTGAGTCCGGAAGAAATGAGCAGTTCTTC. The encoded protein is CAISESGRNEQFF.

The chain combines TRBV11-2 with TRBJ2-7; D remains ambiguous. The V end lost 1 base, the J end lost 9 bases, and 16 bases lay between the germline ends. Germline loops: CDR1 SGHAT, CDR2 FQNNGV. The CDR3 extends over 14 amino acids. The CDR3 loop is CASSLGNRGTRQYF. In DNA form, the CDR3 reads TGTGCCAGCAGCTTAGGTAACAGAGGCACCCGGCAGTACTTC.

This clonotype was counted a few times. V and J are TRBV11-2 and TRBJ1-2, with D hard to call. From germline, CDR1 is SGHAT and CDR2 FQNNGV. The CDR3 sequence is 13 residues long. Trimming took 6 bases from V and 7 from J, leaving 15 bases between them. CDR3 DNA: TGTGCCAGCAGTGGCGGAGAGGTCCCTGGCTACACCTTC. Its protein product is CASSGGEVPGYTF.

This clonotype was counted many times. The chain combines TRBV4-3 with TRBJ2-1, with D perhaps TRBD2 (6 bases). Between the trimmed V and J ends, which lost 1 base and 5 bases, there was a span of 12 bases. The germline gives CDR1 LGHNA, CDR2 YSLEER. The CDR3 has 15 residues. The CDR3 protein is CASSQGARGNNEQFF. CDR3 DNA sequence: TGCGCCAGCAGCCAAGGGGCGCGGGGAAACAATGAGCAGTTCTTC.

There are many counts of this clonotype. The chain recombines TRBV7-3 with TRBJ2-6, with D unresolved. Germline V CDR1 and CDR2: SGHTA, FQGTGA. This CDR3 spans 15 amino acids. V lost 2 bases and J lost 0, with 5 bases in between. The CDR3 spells CASSLEPSGANVLTF. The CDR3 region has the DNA TGTGCCAGCAGCTTAGAGCCCTCTGGGGCCAACGTCCTGACTTTC.

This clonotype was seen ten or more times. CDR3 residues: CASSLADGGYTF. Here the CDR3 DNA reads TGTGCCAGCAGCTTAGCCGACGGTGGCTACACCTTC. The rearrangement links TRBV7-2 to TRBJ1-2; no clear D gene. The CDR3 length is 12 residues. V lost 0 bases, J lost 7 bases, and 6 bases lay in between. CDR1 is SGHTA and CDR2 is FQGNSA in the germline V gene.

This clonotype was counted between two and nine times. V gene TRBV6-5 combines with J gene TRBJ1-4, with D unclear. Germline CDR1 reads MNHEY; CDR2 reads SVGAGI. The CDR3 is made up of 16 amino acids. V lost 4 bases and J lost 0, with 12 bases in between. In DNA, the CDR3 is TGTGCCAGCAGTTCGGAGACGGATGCAACTAATGAAAAACTGTTTTTT. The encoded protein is CASSSETDATNEKLFF.

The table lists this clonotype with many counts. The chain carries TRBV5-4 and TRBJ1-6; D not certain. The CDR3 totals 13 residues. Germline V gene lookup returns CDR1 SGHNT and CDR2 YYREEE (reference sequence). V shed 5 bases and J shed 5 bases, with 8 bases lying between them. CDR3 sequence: CASRTEDNSPLHF. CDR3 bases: TGTGCCAGCAGAACTGAGGATAATTCACCCCTCCACTTT.

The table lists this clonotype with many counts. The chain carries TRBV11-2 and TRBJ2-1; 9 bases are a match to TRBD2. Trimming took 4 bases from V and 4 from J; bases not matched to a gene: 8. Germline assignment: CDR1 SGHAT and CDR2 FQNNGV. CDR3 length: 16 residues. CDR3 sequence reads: CASSSRAGGRYNEQFF. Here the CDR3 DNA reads TGTGCCAGCAGCTCAAGAGCGGGAGGCCGATACAATGAGCAGTTCTTC.

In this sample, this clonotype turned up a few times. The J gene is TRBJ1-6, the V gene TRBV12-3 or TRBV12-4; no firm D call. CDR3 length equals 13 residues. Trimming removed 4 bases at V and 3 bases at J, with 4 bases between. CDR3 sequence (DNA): TGTGCCAGCAGTTCCCTCTATAATTCACCCCTCCACTTT. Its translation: CASSSLYNSPLHF.

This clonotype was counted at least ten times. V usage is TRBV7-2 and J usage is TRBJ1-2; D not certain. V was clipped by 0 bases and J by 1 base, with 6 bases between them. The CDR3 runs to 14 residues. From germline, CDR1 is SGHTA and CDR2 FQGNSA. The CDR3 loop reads CASSLAGSNYGYTF. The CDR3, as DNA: TGTGCCAGCAGCTTAGCCGGGAGTAACTATGGCTACACCTTC.

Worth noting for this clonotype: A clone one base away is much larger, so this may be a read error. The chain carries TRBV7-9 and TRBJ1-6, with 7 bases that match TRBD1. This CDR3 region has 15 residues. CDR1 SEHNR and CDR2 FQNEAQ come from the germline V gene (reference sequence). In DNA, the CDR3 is TGTGCCAGCATAGCCCCGGGACAGTATAATTCACCCCTCCGCTTT. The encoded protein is CASIAPGQYNSPLRF.

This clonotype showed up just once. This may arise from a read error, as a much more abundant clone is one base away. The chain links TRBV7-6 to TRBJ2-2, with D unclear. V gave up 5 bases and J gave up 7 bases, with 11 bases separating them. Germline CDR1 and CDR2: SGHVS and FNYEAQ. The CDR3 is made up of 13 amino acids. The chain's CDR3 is CASSAPENGELFF. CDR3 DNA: TGTGCCAGCAGCGCGCCGGAGAACGGGGAGCTGTTTTTT.

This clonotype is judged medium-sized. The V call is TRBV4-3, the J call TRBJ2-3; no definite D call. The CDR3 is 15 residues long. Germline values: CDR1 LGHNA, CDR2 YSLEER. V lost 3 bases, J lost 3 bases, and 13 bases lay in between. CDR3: CASSQRAVGTDTQYF. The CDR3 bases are TGCGCCAGCAGCCAGCGCGCGGTGGGAACAGATACGCAGTATTTT.

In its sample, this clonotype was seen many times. The DNA for the CDR3 is TGTGCCAGCAGCTTACCGGACAGGTACACTGAAGCTTTCTTT. Amino acid sequence: CASSLPDRYTEAFF. This chain uses TRBV7-2 with TRBJ1-1; the match to TRBD1 covers 7 bases. Germline V gives CDR1 SGHTA, CDR2 FQGNSA. The CDR3 is made up of 14 amino acids. J lost 3 bases, V lost 2 bases, and 3 bases had no gene match.

CDR3 in DNA: TGTGCCAGCACCCGGGGGGGGGGCACTGAAGCTTTCTTT. Residues: CASTRGGGTEAFF. The V and J genes are TRBV12-3 or TRBV12-4 and TRBJ1-1, with D perhaps TRBD1 (5 bases). V lost 7 bases and J lost 4, with 13 bases in between. CDR3 length equals 13 residues.